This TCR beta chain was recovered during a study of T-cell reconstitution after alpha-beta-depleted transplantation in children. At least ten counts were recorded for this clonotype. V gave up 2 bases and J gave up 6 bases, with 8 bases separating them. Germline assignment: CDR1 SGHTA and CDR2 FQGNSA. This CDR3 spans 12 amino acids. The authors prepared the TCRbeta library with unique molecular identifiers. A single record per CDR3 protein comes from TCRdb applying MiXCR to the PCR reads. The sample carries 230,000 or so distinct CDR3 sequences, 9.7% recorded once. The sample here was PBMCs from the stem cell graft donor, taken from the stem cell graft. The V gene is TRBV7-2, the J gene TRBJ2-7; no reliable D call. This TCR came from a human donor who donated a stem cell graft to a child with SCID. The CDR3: CASSLTPSEQYF. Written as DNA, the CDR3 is TGTGCCAGCAGCTTAACCCCTTCCGAGCAGTACTTC.